Listed here are 29 T cell receptor beta chains from one sample, sequenced in a study of identical twins. TCRdb re-analysed the 5' RACE reads in MiXCR, keeping a single row per CDR3 protein. The repertoire holds approximately 550,000 distinct CDR3 sequences, under 25% seen once, with approximately 0.52% in the top ten. In addition, the sample was reused for a study of yellow fever vaccine responses in identical twins.

What was sequenced was CD4+ T cells sorted from blood. The receptors were sampled from a woman younger than 30 in good health.

This clonotype was detected many times. The chain couples TRBV15 to TRBJ2-1, with 9 bases fitting TRBD1. The germline V gene encodes CDR1 LNHNV and CDR2 YYDKDF (reference sequence). This CDR3 is 19 amino acids long. The V segment lost 2 bases and the J segment 0 bases; nucleotides outside the gene matches: 11. This CDR3 reads CATSRYGTGLFSSYNEQFF. CDR3 in DNA: TGTGCCACCAGCAGATATGGGACAGGGCTATTTAGCTCCTACAATGAGCAGTTCTTC.

This CDR3 is CASSDHPPGASFF. In DNA, the CDR3 is TGTGCCAGCAGTGATCACCCCCCCGGGGCCTCGTTCTTC. The chain carries TRBV2 and TRBJ2-1; perhaps D is TRBD1 or TRBD2 (5 bases each). This CDR3 has 13 residues. Germline V gives CDR1 SNHLY, CDR2 FYNNEI. The germline V and J ends were trimmed by 3 bases and 15 bases, with 18 bases remaining between them.

The chain joins TRBV12-3 or TRBV12-4 to TRBJ1-1, with unresolved D. V was cut by 5 bases and J by 2 bases, with 9 bases left in between. CDR3 size: 13 residues. The CDR3 loop reads CASSERINTEAFF. CDR3 DNA: TGTGCCAGCAGTGAGCGGATAAACACTGAAGCTTTCTTT.

This CDR3 is CASSQDGMTNTEAFF. The CDR3 nucleotides read TGTGCCAGCAGCCAAGATGGGATGACGAACACTGAAGCTTTCTTT. The V and J genes are TRBV4-2 and TRBJ1-1; D gene unclear. This CDR3 contains 15 residues. V lost 0 bases and J lost 1, with 9 bases in between. Per germline, CDR1 LGHNA and CDR2 YNFKEQ.

The V and J genes are TRBV20-1 and TRBJ2-5; 10 bases map to TRBD2. This CDR3 has 16 amino acids. Germline V CDR1 and CDR2: DFQATT, SNEGSKA (reference sequence). J was trimmed by 5 bases and V by 0 bases; bases with no gene match: 9. The CDR3 nucleotides read TGCAGTGCTAGAGAGCCTAGCGGGAGATCTAAGGAGACCCAGTACTTC. Translation: CSAREPSGRSKETQYF.

This clonotype was detected a few times. The junction differs from germline at one of its ends, possibly a read error. This chain uses TRBV5-1 with TRBJ2-2, with D possibly TRBD2 on 5 matching bases. The CDR3 is 14 amino acids. CDR1 is SGHRS, CDR2 YFSETQ, per germline. In DNA, the CDR3 is TGCGCCAGCACCTTGACTATAACCACCGGGGAGCTGTTTTTT. It is translated as CASTLTITTGELFF.

This chain links TRBV5-1 with TRBJ2-1; TRBD1 agrees at 10 bases. This CDR3 is built from 20 residues. J was trimmed by 7 bases and V by 4 bases; bases with no gene match: 23. Per germline, CDR1 SGHRS and CDR2 YFSETQ. The CDR3 reads CASSPPPRTGGTSWENEQFF. In DNA, the CDR3 is TGCGCCAGCAGCCCACCGCCCCGGACAGGGGGAACTAGTTGGGAAAATGAGCAGTTCTTC.

This chain connects TRBV7-3 to TRBJ2-2, with D uncertain. Germline V lookup: CDR1 SGHTA, CDR2 FQGTGA. CDR3 length equals 14 residues. V shed 9 bases and J shed 4 bases, with 15 bases lying between them. CDR3 region: CASTTTGSTGELFF. The DNA of the CDR3 is TGTGCCAGTACCACCACCGGGTCCACCGGGGAGCTGTTTTTT.

The rearrangement joins TRBV3-1 to TRBJ2-5; D gene ambiguous. Trimming stripped 5 bases from V and 5 bases from J, with 12 bases between. This CDR3 comprises 13 residues. CDR1 is LGHDT and CDR2 is YNNKEL in the germline V gene (reference sequence). CDR3 sequence: CASSTFRKETQYF. The CDR3 nucleotides are TGTGCCAGCAGCACCTTCCGCAAGGAGACCCAGTACTTC.

The rearrangement uses TRBV5-1 and TRBJ2-3; 7 bases align to TRBD2. Looked up from germline, CDR1 is SGHRS and CDR2 is YFSETQ. V lost 0 bases, J lost 6 bases, and 4 bases stayed unmatched. This CDR3 has 14 amino acids. The CDR3 nucleotides are TGCGCCAGCAGCTTGGCCTGGGGAGGGGATACGCAGTATTTT. Its translation is CASSLAWGGDTQYF.

This clonotype was counted many times. The chain recombines TRBV4-1 with TRBJ2-3, with D possibly TRBD1 on 7 matching bases. The CDR3 length is 15 residues. The V gene lost 3 bases and the J gene lost 5 bases, with 15 bases spanning the gap. Germline CDR1 and CDR2: MGHRA and YSYEKL. Written as DNA, the CDR3 is TGCGCCAGCAGCCAGGGGACAGTGGGAGGAGATACGCAGTATTTT. Protein: CASSQGTVGGDTQYF.

This clonotype has only a few counts. The CDR3 sequence: CATSEDRTGAAFF. The CDR3 DNA follows: TGTGCCACCAGTGAGGACCGGACAGGAGCAGCTTTCTTT. V is TRBV24-1 and J is TRBJ1-1; TRBD1 matches at 7 bases. J gave up 10 bases and V 4 bases, and 8 bases lay outside the gene matches. Germline V gene sequence: CDR1 KGHDR, CDR2 SFDVKD. There are 13 residues in the CDR3.

This clonotype occurred a few times. The chain couples TRBV5-1 to TRBJ2-2, with TRBD1 identical over 9 bases. The V segment lost 1 base and the J segment 3 bases; nucleotides outside the gene matches: 7. Germline lookup yields CDR1 SGHRS and CDR2 YFSETQ. This CDR3 comprises 17 residues. The CDR3 nucleotides read TGCGCCAGCAGCTTGTACAGGGGGCGCGGCGACACCGGGGAGCTGTTTTTT. Translation gives CASSLYRGRGDTGELFF.

This clonotype was found a few times. The J gene is TRBJ1-1, the V gene TRBV6-5; D is undetermined. This CDR3 comprises 14 residues. CDR1 and CDR2 (germline): MNHEY, SVGAGI. The V gene lost 4 bases and the J gene lost 1 base, with 10 bases spanning the gap. The DNA for the CDR3 is TGTGCCAGCAGTTCCGGACGGAAGAACACTGAAGCTTTCTTT. This translates into CASSSGRKNTEAFF.

There are a few counts of this clonotype. V usage is TRBV10-3 and J usage is TRBJ1-5, with D possibly being TRBD1 (6 bases). CDR1 is ENHRY and CDR2 is SYGVKD in the germline V gene. The CDR3 is 13 amino acids. V was trimmed by 4 bases and J by 5 bases, leaving 9 bases between them. CDR3 amino acids: CAISAGVYQPQHF. Here the CDR3 DNA reads TGTGCCATCAGTGCAGGGGTGTATCAGCCCCAGCATTTT.

The gene calls are TRBV4-1 and TRBJ2-7; maybe TRBD1 (6 bases). V lost 6 bases to trimming and J lost 2 bases, with 17 bases between them. The CDR3 consists of 15 residues. CDR1 and CDR2 (germline): MGHRA, YSYEKL. CDR3 amino acids: CASSQTMGATYEQYV. CDR3 bases: TGCGCCAGCAGTCAAACCATGGGGGCCACCTACGAGCAGTACGTC.

V usage is TRBV10-3 and J usage is TRBJ2-3, with 10 bases lining up with TRBD2. This CDR3 region has 15 residues. J lost 3 bases, V lost 10 bases, and 10 bases had no gene match. Germline V lookup: CDR1 ENHRY, CDR2 SYGVKD. CDR3 in amino acids: CATSGVAGGTDTQYF. CDR3 coding DNA: TGTGCCACTTCGGGGGTAGCGGGAGGAACAGATACGCAGTATTTT.

This clonotype has only a few counts. The chain employs TRBV11-1 and TRBJ2-4, with TRBD1 matching 8 bases. From germline, CDR1 is SGHAT and CDR2 FQDESV (reference sequence). The CDR3 sequence is 15 residues long. V gave up 5 bases and J gave up 3 bases; unmatched junction bases: 6. CDR3: CASSASGQVKNIQYF. The CDR3 bases are TGTGCCAGCAGCGCCTCGGGACAGGTCAAAAACATTCAGTACTTC.

The chain links TRBV4-1 to TRBJ2-1; TRBD1 aligns across 11 bases. The CDR3 sequence is 15 residues long. The germline V gene has CDR1 MGHRA and CDR2 YSYEKL. The V gene end was trimmed by 4 bases and the J gene end by 5 bases; junction bases not matched to a gene: 4. Here the CDR3 reads CASSRGQGADNEQFF. The CDR3 coding sequence is TGCGCCAGCAGCCGCGGACAGGGGGCAGACAATGAGCAGTTCTTC.

This chain joins TRBV10-3 and TRBJ2-3; perhaps TRBD1 as D (5 bases). Between the trimmed V and J ends, which lost 0 bases and 7 bases, there was a span of 20 bases. CDR1 and CDR2 from the germline V gene are ENHRY and SYGVKD. This CDR3 spans 17 amino acids. CDR3 protein: CAISESQALPTSHTQYF. In nucleotides, the CDR3 is TGTGCCATCAGTGAGTCACAGGCACTCCCAACTTCGCATACGCAGTATTTT.

The DNA for the CDR3 is TGCAGTGCTAGCCGGACAATCACTAATCAGCCCCAGCATTTT. Translating gives CSASRTITNQPQHF. The chain has TRBV20-1 and TRBJ1-5; a weak D match, TRBD1 (5 bases). V was trimmed by 3 bases and J by 4 bases, leaving 13 bases between them. The CDR3 length is 14 residues. Germline loops: CDR1 DFQATT, CDR2 SNEGSKA (reference sequence).

The chain couples TRBV29-1 to TRBJ2-1; TRBD2 matches at 14 bases. The length of the CDR3 is 15 residues. Germline V gives CDR1 SQVTM, CDR2 ANQGSEA. V lost 6 bases, J lost 7 bases, and 8 bases stayed unmatched. The CDR3 DNA is TGCAGCGTGCAAAGGGGGACTAGCGGGAGTAATGAGCAGTTCTTC. This codes for CSVQRGTSGSNEQFF.

The gene calls are TRBV20-1 and TRBJ2-1, with 16 bases fitting TRBD2. The CDR3 contains 19 residues. Losses at the gene ends were 5 bases for V and 0 bases for J; bases not matched to a gene: 10. Germline values: CDR1 DFQATT, CDR2 SNEGSKA (reference sequence). The CDR3 loop is CSAPDPGLAGGSSYNEQFF. The CDR3 region has the DNA TGCAGTGCTCCTGATCCGGGACTAGCGGGAGGGAGCTCCTACAATGAGCAGTTCTTC.

On this clonotype: The germline gene is not matched at one end of the junction; a read error may be the cause. The chain carries TRBV10-2 and TRBJ1-3; unclear D gene. The length of the CDR3 is 13 residues. The germline V gene has CDR1 WSHSY and CDR2 SAAADI. The CDR3 is CASSESPGNTIYF. Here the CDR3 DNA reads TGCGCGAGCAGTGAGTCCCCTGGAAACACCATATATTTT.

This clonotype was counted between two and nine times. V and J are TRBV2 and TRBJ2-2, with a weak D call TRBD1 (6 bases). V was pared by 8 bases and J by 6 bases, with 13 bases between. The CDR3 has 13 residues. The V gene's germline CDR1 is SNHLY and CDR2 FYNNEI. The CDR3: CASSRGGSGELFF. In DNA form, the CDR3 reads TGTGCCAGCTCCCGTGGGGGCTCCGGGGAGCTGTTTTTT.

This rearrangement joins TRBV3-1 to TRBJ2-2, with TRBD2 matching 7 bases. Germline V gene lookup returns CDR1 LGHDT and CDR2 YNNKEL (reference sequence). This CDR3 contains 15 residues. V lost 0 bases to trimming and J lost 5 bases; unmatched junction nucleotides: 3. CDR3 in DNA: TGTGCCAGCAGCCAAGAGTGGGGGGGGACCGGGGAGCTGTTTTTT. Translating gives CASSQEWGGTGELFF.

This clonotype was detected a few times. The CDR3 loop reads CASSLRTGTSVNEQFF. CDR3 sequence (DNA): TGTGCCAGCAGTTTAAGAACCGGGACTAGTGTTAATGAGCAGTTCTTC. V is TRBV12-3 or TRBV12-4 and J is TRBJ2-1, with 8 nucleotides matching TRBD2. Unmatched junction bases numbered 10, after V lost 2 bases and J lost 7 bases. There are 16 residues in the CDR3.

The chain joins TRBV20-1 to TRBJ1-4; D is undetermined. Per the germline V gene, CDR1 is DFQATT and CDR2 is SNEGSKA (reference sequence). There are 10 residues in the CDR3. Deletions cut 6 bases from V and 6 bases from J, with 5 bases between. The CDR3 protein is CSARYEKLFF. The CDR3 bases are TGCAGTGCGCGGTATGAAAAACTGTTTTTT.

CDR3 protein: CSATRQGAGETQYF. In nucleotides, the CDR3 is TGCAGTGCTACAAGACAGGGGGCCGGGGAGACCCAGTACTTC. V gene TRBV20-1 combines with J gene TRBJ2-5; 10 bases agree with TRBD1. The CDR3 totals 14 residues. Trimming removed 4 bases from V and 5 bases from J; junction bases left unmatched: 7. In germline, CDR1 is DFQATT, CDR2 SNEGSKA (reference sequence).